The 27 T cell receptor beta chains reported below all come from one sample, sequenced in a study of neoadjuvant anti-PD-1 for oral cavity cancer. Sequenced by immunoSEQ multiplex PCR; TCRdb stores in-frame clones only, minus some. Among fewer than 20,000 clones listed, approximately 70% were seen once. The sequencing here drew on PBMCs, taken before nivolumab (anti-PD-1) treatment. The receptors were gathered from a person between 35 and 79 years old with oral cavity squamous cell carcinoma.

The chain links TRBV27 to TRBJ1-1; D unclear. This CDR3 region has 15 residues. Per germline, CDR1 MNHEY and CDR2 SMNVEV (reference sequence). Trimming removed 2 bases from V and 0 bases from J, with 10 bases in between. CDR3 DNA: TGTGCCAGCAGTTTAGGGGTCGGTTTGAACACTGAAGCTTTCTTT. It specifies CASSLGVGLNTEAFF.

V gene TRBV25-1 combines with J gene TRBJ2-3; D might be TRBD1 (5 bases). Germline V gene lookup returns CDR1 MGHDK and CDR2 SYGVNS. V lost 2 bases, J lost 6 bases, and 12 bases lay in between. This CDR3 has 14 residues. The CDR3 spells CASSETPGADTQYF. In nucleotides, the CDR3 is TGTGCCAGCAGTGAAACCCCTGGGGCCGATACGCAGTATTTT.

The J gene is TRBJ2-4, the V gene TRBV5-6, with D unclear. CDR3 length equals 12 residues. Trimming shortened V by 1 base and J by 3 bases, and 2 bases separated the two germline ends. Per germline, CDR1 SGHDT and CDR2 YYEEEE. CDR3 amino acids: CASSLHKNIQYF. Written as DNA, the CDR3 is TGTGCCAGCAGCTTGCACAAAAACATTCAGTACTTC.

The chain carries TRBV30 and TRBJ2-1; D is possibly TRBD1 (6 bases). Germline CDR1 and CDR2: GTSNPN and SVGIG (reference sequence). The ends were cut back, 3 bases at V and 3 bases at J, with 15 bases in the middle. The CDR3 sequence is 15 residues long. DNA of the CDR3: TGTGCCTGGAGGCCGGACAGCAGACTCTACAATGAGCAGTTCTTC. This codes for CAWRPDSRLYNEQFF.

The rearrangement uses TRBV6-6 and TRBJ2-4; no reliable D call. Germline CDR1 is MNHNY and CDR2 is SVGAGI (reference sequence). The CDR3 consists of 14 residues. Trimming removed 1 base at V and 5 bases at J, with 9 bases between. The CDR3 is CASSYFGRENIQYF. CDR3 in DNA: TGTGCCAGCAGTTACTTTGGCAGAGAAAACATTCAGTACTTC.

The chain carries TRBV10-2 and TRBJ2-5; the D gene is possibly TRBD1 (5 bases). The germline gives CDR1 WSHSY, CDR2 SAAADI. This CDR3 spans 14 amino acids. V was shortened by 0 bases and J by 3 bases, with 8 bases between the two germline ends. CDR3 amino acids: CASSESFREETQYF. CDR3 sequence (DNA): TGCGCCAGCAGTGAGTCGTTCAGGGAAGAGACCCAGTACTTC.

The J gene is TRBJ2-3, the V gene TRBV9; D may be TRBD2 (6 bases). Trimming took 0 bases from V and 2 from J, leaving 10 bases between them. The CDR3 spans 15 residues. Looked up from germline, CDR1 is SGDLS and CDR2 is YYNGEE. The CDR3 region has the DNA TGTGCCAGCAGCGTAGATTCGGGAGTCACAGATACGCAGTATTTT. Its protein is CASSVDSGVTDTQYF.

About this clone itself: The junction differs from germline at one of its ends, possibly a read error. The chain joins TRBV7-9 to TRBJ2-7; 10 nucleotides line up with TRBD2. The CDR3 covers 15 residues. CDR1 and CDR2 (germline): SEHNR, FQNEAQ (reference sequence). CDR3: CASSLSGRASDEQYF. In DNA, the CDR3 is TGTGCCAGCAGCTTAAGCGGGAGGGCCTCCGACGAGCAGTACTTC.

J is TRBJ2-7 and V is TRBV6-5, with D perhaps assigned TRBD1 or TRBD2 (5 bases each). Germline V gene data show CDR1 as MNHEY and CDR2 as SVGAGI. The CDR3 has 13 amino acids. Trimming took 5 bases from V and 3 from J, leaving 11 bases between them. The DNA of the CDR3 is TGTGCCAGCAGTAGGGGACCTGGCTACGAGCAGTACTTC. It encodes CASSRGPGYEQYF.

CDR3 residues: CAAKRQGVVDYGYTF. The DNA of the CDR3 is TGTGCCGCAAAAAGACAGGGGGTAGTCGACTATGGCTACACCTTC. The J gene is TRBJ1-2, the V gene TRBV30; 9 nucleotides match TRBD1. The CDR3 runs to 15 residues. The junction had 13 bases not matched to a gene; V was cut back by 8 bases and J by 3 bases. Germline CDR1 and CDR2: GTSNPN and SVGIG (reference sequence).

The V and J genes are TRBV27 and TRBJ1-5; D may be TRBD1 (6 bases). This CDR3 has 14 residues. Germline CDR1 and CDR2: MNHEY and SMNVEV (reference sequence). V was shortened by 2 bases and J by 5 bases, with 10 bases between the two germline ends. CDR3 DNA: TGTGCCAGCAGTTTAGAGGCAGGGGATCAGCCCCAGCATTTT. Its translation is CASSLEAGDQPQHF.

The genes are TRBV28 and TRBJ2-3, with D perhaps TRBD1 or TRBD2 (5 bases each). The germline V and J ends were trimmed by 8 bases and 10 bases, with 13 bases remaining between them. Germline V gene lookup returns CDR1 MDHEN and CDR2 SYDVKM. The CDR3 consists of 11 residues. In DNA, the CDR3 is TGTGCCAGCGGCGCCGGGACCTCGCAGTATTTT. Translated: CASGAGTSQYF.

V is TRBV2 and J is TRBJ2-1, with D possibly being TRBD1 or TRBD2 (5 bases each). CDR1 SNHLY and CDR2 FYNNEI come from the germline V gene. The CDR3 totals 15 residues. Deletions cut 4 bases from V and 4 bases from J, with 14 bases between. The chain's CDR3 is CASSGGKVGYNEQFF. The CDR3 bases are TGTGCCAGCAGTGGGGGGAAAGTGGGTTACAATGAGCAGTTCTTC.

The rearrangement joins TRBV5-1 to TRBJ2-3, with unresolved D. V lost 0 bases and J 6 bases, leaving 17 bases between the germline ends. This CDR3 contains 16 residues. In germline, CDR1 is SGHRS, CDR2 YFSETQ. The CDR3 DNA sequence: TGCGCCAGCAGCTTGGACCCAACATATGGTAGGGATACGCAGTATTTT. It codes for CASSLDPTYGRDTQYF.

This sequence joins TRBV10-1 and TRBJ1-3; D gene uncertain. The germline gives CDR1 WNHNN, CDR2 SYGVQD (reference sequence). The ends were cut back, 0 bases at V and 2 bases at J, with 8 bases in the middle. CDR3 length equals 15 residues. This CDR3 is CASSESRITGNTIYF. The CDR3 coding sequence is TGCGCCAGCAGTGAGTCAAGGATAACTGGAAACACCATATATTTT.

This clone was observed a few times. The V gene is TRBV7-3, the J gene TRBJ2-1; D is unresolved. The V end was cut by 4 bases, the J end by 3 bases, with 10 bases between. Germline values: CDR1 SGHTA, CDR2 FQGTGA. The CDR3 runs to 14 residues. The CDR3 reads CASSSSVGYNEQFF. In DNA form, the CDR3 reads TGTGCCAGCAGCTCCAGTGTCGGCTACAATGAGCAGTTCTTC.

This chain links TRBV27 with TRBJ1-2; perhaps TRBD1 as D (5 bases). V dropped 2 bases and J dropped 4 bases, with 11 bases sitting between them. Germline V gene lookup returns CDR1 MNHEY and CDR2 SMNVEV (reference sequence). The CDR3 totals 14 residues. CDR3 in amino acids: CASSLQQGGYGYTF. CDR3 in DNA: TGTGCCAGCAGTTTACAGCAGGGAGGCTATGGCTACACCTTC.

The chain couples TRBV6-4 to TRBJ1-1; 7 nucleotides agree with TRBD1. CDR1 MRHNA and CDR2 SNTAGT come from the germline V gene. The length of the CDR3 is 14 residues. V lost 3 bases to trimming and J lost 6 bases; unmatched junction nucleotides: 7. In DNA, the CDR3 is TGTGCCAGCAGTGAGAGCGCAGGGGGATCTGAAGCTTTCTTT. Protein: CASSESAGGSEAFF.

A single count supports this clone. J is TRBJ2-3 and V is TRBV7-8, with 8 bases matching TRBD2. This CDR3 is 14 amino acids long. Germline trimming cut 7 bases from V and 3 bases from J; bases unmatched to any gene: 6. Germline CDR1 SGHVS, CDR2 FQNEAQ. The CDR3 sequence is CASTVAGLTDTQYF. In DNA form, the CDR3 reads TGTGCCAGCACCGTAGCGGGGTTAACAGATACGCAGTATTTT.

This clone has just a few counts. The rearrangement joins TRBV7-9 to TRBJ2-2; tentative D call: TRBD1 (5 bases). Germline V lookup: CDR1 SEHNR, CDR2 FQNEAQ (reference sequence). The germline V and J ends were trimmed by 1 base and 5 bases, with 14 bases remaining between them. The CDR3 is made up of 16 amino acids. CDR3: CASSLESPGLTGELFF. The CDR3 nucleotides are TGTGCCAGCAGCTTAGAGTCGCCAGGGCTGACCGGGGAGCTGTTTTTT.

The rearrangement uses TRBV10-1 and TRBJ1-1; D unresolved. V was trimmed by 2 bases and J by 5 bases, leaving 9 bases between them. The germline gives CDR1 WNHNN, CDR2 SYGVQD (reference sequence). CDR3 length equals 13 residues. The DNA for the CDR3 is TGCGCCAGCAGTGAGAGAGGGAGTACTGAAGCTTTCTTT. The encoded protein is CASSERGSTEAFF.

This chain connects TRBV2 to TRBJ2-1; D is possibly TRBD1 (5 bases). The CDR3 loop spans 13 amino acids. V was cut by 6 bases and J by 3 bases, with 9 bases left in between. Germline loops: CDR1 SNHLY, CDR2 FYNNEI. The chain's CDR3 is CASRGRDYNEQFF. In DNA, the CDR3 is TGTGCCAGCAGGGGCAGGGACTACAATGAGCAGTTCTTC.

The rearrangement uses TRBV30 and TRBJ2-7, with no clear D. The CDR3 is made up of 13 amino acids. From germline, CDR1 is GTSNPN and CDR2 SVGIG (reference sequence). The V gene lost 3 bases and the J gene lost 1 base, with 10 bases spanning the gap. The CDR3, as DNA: TGTGCCTGGAGCCGTCCAACGTCCTACGAGCAGTACTTC. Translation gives CAWSRPTSYEQYF.

The CDR3 loop is CASSLAGLVVADTQYF. DNA of the CDR3: TGTGCCAGCAGCTTAGCGGGACTAGTAGTAGCAGATACGCAGTATTTT. The chain links TRBV7-8 to TRBJ2-3; 8 bases fit TRBD2. With 0 bases clipped from V and 4 bases from J, the junction kept 6 bases outside the gene matches. The CDR3 covers 16 residues. The germline V gene has CDR1 SGHVS and CDR2 FQNEAQ.

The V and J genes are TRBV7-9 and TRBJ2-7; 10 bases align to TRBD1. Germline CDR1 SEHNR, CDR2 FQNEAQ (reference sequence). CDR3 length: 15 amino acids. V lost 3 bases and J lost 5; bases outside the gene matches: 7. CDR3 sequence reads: CASSFPETGGDEQYF. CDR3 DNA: TGTGCCAGCAGCTTCCCCGAGACAGGGGGCGACGAGCAGTACTTC.

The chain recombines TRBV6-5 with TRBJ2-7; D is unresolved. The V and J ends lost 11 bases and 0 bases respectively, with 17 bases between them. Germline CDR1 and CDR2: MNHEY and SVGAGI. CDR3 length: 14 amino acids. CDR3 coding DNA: TGTGCCGTAGCTCCCAGGTTTAGCTCCTACGAGCAGTACTTC. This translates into CAVAPRFSSYEQYF.

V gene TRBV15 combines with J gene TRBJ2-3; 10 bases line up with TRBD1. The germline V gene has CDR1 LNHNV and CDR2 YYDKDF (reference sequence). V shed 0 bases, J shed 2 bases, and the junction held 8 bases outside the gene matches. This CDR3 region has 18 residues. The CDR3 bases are TGTGCCACCAGCAGAGATCTGTCCGGACAGGGGGACACAGATACGCAGTATTTT. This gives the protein CATSRDLSGQGDTDTQYF.